Below are 8 T cell receptor beta chains sequenced from a single sample in a study of blood T cell repertoires in COVID-19. The protocol was immunoSEQ multiplex PCR, while the TCRdb copy is restricted to in-frame clones and leaves out a portion. This table has roughly 67,000 clones, roughly 84% appearing once. The sequencing input was peripheral blood. The receptors were sampled from a man between 45 and 60 years old with active COVID-19.

The CDR3 sequence is CASSLFPGDGQPQHF. CDR3 DNA sequence: TGTGCCAGCAGCTTATTCCCAGGCGATGGGCAGCCCCAGCATTTT. The J gene is TRBJ1-5, the V gene TRBV7-2; D gene ambiguous. Per germline, CDR1 SGHTA and CDR2 FQGNSA. Trimming pared 2 bases from V and 7 bases from J, leaving 15 bases between. The CDR3 totals 15 residues.

The V call is TRBV19, the J call TRBJ1-5, with 11 bases identical to TRBD1. After removal of 6 bases from V and 0 bases from J, the junction contained 7 bases not matched to a gene. In germline, CDR1 is LNHDA, CDR2 SQIVND (reference sequence). The CDR3 runs 17 residues. The CDR3 DNA reads TGTGCCAGTAGGTGGGGGACAGGGGGTAGTAGCAATCAGCCCCAGCATTTT. Residues: CASRWGTGGSSNQPQHF.

The rearrangement joins TRBV2 to TRBJ2-7; D is perhaps TRBD2 (6 bases). In germline, CDR1 is SNHLY, CDR2 FYNNEI. V was trimmed by 1 base and J by 3 bases, leaving 19 bases between them. The CDR3 consists of 17 residues. CDR3 amino acids: CASSEVGRMEGLYEQYF. The CDR3 DNA reads TGTGCCAGCAGTGAAGTCGGTCGGATGGAGGGGCTCTACGAGCAGTACTTC.

The chain recombines TRBV7-9 with TRBJ2-7; 7 nucleotides match TRBD1. Unmatched junction bases numbered 6, after V lost 1 base and J lost 6 bases. Germline-derived CDR1 and CDR2 are SEHNR and FQNEAQ (reference sequence). CDR3 length: 14 amino acids. The CDR3 region is CASSLGPGQFEQYF. The CDR3 DNA is TGTGCCAGCAGCTTAGGGCCGGGACAGTTCGAGCAGTACTTC.

The chain combines TRBV18 with TRBJ2-7, with 10 nucleotides matching TRBD1. V trimming: 4 bases; J trimming: 4 bases; junction bases outside the gene matches: 4. This CDR3 contains 14 residues. CDR1 KGHSH and CDR2 LQKENI come from the germline V gene. Written as DNA, the CDR3 is TGTGCCAGCTCACGGGACAGGGGCACATACGAGCAGTACTTC. Translation gives CASSRDRGTYEQYF.

The rearrangement uses TRBV9 and TRBJ2-3; TRBD2 agrees at 7 bases. Germline CDR1 is SGDLS and CDR2 is YYNGEE. The length of the CDR3 is 15 residues. Trimming cost V 5 bases and J 1 base; bases outside gene matches: 7. The CDR3 DNA reads TGTGCCAGCAGTGGGCGGGGGACCGGCACAGATACGCAGTATTTT. Its translation: CASSGRGTGTDTQYF.

This sequence joins TRBV21-1 and TRBJ2-3; whether TRBD2, the table's D call, matches the DNA was not checked. TRBV21-1 is listed as a pseudogene. This CDR3 comprises 14 residues. DNA of the CDR3: TGTGCCAGTCCTCCGTCAACTAGCACAGATACGCAGTATTTT. This translates into CASPPSTSTDTQYF.

This clone has more than one count but fewer than ten. The chain joins TRBV5-4 to TRBJ1-6; a possible D gene is TRBD1 (6 bases). From germline, CDR1 is SGHNT and CDR2 YYREEE (reference sequence). This CDR3 contains 13 residues. The germline V and J ends were trimmed by 7 bases and 7 bases, with 12 bases remaining between them. CDR3 sequence: CASVGQGNSPLHF. DNA for the CDR3: TGTGCCAGCGTGGGGCAGGGGAATTCACCCCTCCACTTT.